Below, 12 T cell receptor beta chains from the same sample are listed, as sequenced in a study of cytomegalovirus exposure and HLA in healthy donors. 60 Vbeta and 13 Jbeta primers were used in PCR. Assay used: immunoSEQ multiplex PCR; TCRdb lists only in-frame clones, some missing. The sample includes about 130,000 clones, 80% seen only once; the top ten take about 4.9%. Specimen: PBMCs. These TCRs come from a man aged 25 to 40 in good health.

The chain uses TRBV11-2 and TRBJ2-5, with TRBD2 matching 7 bases. Germline V gene data show CDR1 as SGHAT and CDR2 as FQNNGV. Trimming removed 3 bases from V and 5 bases from J; junction bases left unmatched: 12. The CDR3 contains 16 residues. The CDR3 region has the DNA TGTGCCAGCAGCTTTACCATCAGCGGGATTATGGAGACCCAGTACTTC. Protein product: CASSFTISGIMETQYF.

The chain carries TRBV23-1 and TRBJ1-5, with D hard to call. TRBV23-1 has ORF status, its function being uncertain. The ends were cut back, 3 bases at V and 7 bases at J, with 16 bases in the middle. This CDR3 spans 15 amino acids. In DNA form, the CDR3 reads TGCGCCAGCAGTCAGCCGACCGCGGAGGCGCAGCCCCAGCATTTT. Encoded protein: CASSQPTAEAQPQHF.

The chain uses TRBV27 and TRBJ1-1, with D possibly being TRBD1 (5 bases). V lost 5 bases and J lost 5, with 12 bases in between. Germline lookup yields CDR1 MNHEY and CDR2 SMNVEV (reference sequence). There are 13 residues in the CDR3. In DNA form, the CDR3 reads TGTGCCAGCAGTACGCAGGGTATGACTGAAGCTTTCTTT. Encoded protein: CASSTQGMTEAFF.

The chain recombines TRBV7-2 with TRBJ2-7, with 12 bases lining up with TRBD2. Germline V gene data show CDR1 as SGHTA and CDR2 as FQGNSA. J gave up 3 bases and V 5 bases, and 8 bases lay outside the gene matches. The CDR3 covers 16 residues. The CDR3 bases are TGTGCCAGCAGCCCCCGGGGACTAGCGGGCCTCTACGAGCAGTACTTC. Protein: CASSPRGLAGLYEQYF.

The chain combines TRBV27 with TRBJ2-1; no reliable D call. Germline V gene sequence: CDR1 MNHEY, CDR2 SMNVEV (reference sequence). V was pared by 3 bases and J by 3 bases, with 6 bases between. This CDR3 spans 13 amino acids. The CDR3, as DNA: TGTGCCAGCAGTTTCAGTGTCTACAATGAGCAGTTCTTC. Protein: CASSFSVYNEQFF.

This clone has just a few counts. The rearrangement links TRBV5-4 to TRBJ1-2; D might be TRBD1 (5 bases). CDR3 length equals 16 residues. Germline CDR1 SGHNT, CDR2 YYREEE (reference sequence). V dropped 0 bases and J dropped 8 bases, with 20 bases sitting between them. The DNA of the CDR3 is TGTGCCAGCAGCTTGGGTTCGAGTCTCGGGACTGACGGCTACACCTTC. Amino acid sequence: CASSLGSSLGTDGYTF.

CDR3 DNA sequence: TGTGCCAGCAGCCTCAGGGAAGGAAACACCATATATTTT. Translation: CASSLREGNTIYF. V and J are TRBV27 and TRBJ1-3, with D maybe TRBD1 (5 bases). This CDR3 region has 13 residues. Deletions cut 6 bases from V and 4 bases from J, with 10 bases between. In germline, CDR1 is MNHEY, CDR2 SMNVEV (reference sequence).

The V call is TRBV30, the J call TRBJ2-7; 9 nucleotides match TRBD1. Unmatched junction bases numbered 11, after V lost 5 bases and J lost 9 bases. The CDR3 covers 13 residues. Per germline, CDR1 GTSNPN and CDR2 SVGIG (reference sequence). Written as DNA, the CDR3 is TGTGCCTGGGACCCGGACAGGGGAGGTGGGCAGTACTTC. This sequence encodes CAWDPDRGGGQYF.

The CDR3 DNA follows: TGCAGCGTTGAAGATCTGAGGGAGTTGCAGGCCAACGTCCTGACTTTC. It codes for CSVEDLRELQANVLTF. The chain couples TRBV29-1 to TRBJ2-6; tentative D call: TRBD2 (5 bases). The ends were cut back, 0 bases at V and 6 bases at J, with 15 bases in the middle. There are 16 residues in the CDR3. Germline lookup yields CDR1 SQVTM and CDR2 ANQGSEA.

This chain joins TRBV9 and TRBJ2-3; 13 bases are shared with TRBD2. This CDR3 has 14 residues. The germline V gene has CDR1 SGDLS and CDR2 YYNGEE. Germline trimming cut 3 bases from V and 5 bases from J; bases unmatched to any gene: 0. The CDR3 DNA sequence: TGTGCCAGCAGCGGACTAGCGGGAGGAGATACGCAGTATTTT. Protein: CASSGLAGGDTQYF.

This chain joins TRBV4-3 and TRBJ2-1; TRBD1 matches at 7 bases. With V trimmed by 0 bases and J by 11 bases, 7 bases remained unmatched. CDR3 length: 14 amino acids. In germline, CDR1 is LGHNA, CDR2 YSLEER. CDR3 protein: CASSQDEGTAKQFF. The CDR3 nucleotides are TGCGCCAGCAGCCAAGATGAGGGGACAGCTAAGCAGTTCTTC.

This clone was observed a single time. V is TRBV7-8 and J is TRBJ1-1, with D hard to call. Germline V gene data show CDR1 as SGHVS and CDR2 as FQNEAQ. V dropped 5 bases and J dropped 4 bases, with 17 bases sitting between them. The CDR3 contains 15 residues. CDR3 protein: CASSPRGRQSTEAFF. The CDR3 DNA reads TGTGCCAGCAGCCCTAGAGGAAGGCAGAGCACTGAAGCTTTCTTT.